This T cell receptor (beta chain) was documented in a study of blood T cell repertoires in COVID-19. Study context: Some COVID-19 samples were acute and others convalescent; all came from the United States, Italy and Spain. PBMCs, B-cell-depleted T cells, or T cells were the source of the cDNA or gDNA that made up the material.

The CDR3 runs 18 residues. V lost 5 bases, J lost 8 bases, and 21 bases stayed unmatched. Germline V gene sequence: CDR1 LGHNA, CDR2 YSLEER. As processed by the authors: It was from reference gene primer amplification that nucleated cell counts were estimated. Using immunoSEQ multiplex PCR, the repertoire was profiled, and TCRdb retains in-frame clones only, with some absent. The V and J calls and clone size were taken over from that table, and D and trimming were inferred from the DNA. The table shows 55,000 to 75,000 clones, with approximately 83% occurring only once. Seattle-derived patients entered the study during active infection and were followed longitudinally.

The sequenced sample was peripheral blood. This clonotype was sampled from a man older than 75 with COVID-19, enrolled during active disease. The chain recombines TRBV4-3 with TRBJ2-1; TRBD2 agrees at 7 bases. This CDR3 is CASSVRARAGESGDEQFF. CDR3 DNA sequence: TGCGCCAGCAGCGTAAGAGCCCGGGCGGGAGAATCGGGCGATGAGCAGTTCTTC.